These 11 T cell receptor beta chains share one sample of origin, sequenced in a study of CD8 T cells in ankylosing spondylitis. Via MiXCR, TCRdb re-called the 5' RACE reads, giving one row per CDR3 protein. Among 25,000 to 35,000 distinct CDR3 sequences listed, approximately 15% were seen once. Sequences were obtained from blood. These receptors were obtained from a male donor with ankylosing spondylitis or in good health (not recorded which).

This clonotype was picked up a small number of times. The gene calls are TRBV9 and TRBJ2-2, with D perhaps matching TRBD1 (6 bases). CDR3 size: 15 residues. Germline V CDR1 and CDR2: SGDLS, YYNGEE. V was clipped by 0 bases and J by 4 bases, with 10 bases between them. The CDR3 DNA reads TGTGCCAGCAGCGTAGCTAGGACAGCCACCGGGGAGCTGTTTTTT. Translated, it gives CASSVARTATGELFF. The whole variable domain, remainder taken from reference TRBV9 and TRBJ2-2, is DSGVTQTPKHLITATGQRVTLRCSPRSGDLSVYWYQQSLDQGLQFLIQYYNGEERAKGNILERFSAQQFPDLHSELNLSSLELGDSALYFCASSVARTATGELFFGEGSRLTVL.

The chain combines TRBV29-1 with TRBJ2-2; D is uncertain. CDR1 is SQVTM, CDR2 ANQGSEA, per germline. This CDR3 is 10 amino acids long. The V gene lost 6 bases and the J gene lost 8 bases, with 7 bases spanning the gap. The CDR3 loop reads CSVLFGELFF. The CDR3 DNA reads as TGCAGCGTGCTGTTTGGGGAGCTGTTTTTT.

This clonotype was detected a few times. V gene TRBV7-2 combines with J gene TRBJ2-7, with D unclear. The V end was cut by 3 bases, the J end by 1 base, with 7 bases between. Germline CDR1 and CDR2: SGHTA and FQGNSA. The CDR3 has 13 residues. CDR3 residues: CASSLAYSYEQYF. CDR3 DNA sequence: TGTGCCAGCAGCTTGGCCTATTCCTACGAGCAGTACTTC.

The rearrangement joins TRBV5-1 to TRBJ1-1; D uncertain. The CDR3 contains 16 residues. Germline V CDR1 and CDR2: SGHRS, YFSETQ. V shed 0 bases and J shed 1 base, with 13 bases lying between them. Written as DNA, the CDR3 is TGCGCCAGCAGCTTGGCAAGTCGTAGGGCGAACACTGAAGCTTTCTTT. It is translated as CASSLASRRANTEAFF.

The J gene is TRBJ2-7, the V gene TRBV28; the match to TRBD2 covers 7 bases. The CDR3 has 13 amino acids. With V trimmed by 8 bases and J by 2 bases, 6 bases remained unmatched. Germline assignment: CDR1 MDHEN and CDR2 SYDVKM. The CDR3 reads CASGGGATYEQYF. DNA of the CDR3: TGTGCCAGCGGGGGGGGTGCCACCTACGAGCAGTACTTC.

This clonotype was seen a few times. The V call is TRBV28, the J call TRBJ2-7; D remains unclear. The CDR3 is 15 residues long. V gave up 2 bases and J gave up 0 bases, with 11 bases separating them. Germline lookup yields CDR1 MDHEN and CDR2 SYDVKM. This chain's CDR3 is CASSLAPGSSYEQYF. CDR3 bases: TGTGCCAGCAGTTTAGCCCCCGGATCCTCCTACGAGCAGTACTTC.

Notes on this clonotype: The germline gene is not matched at one end of the junction; a read error may be the cause. V gene TRBV5-4 combines with J gene TRBJ2-1; D gene unclear. This CDR3 has 11 amino acids. In germline, CDR1 is SGHNT, CDR2 YYREEE (reference sequence). CDR3 amino acids: CASSLIDRQLF. The CDR3 region has the DNA TGTGCCAGCAGCTTGATAGACCGCCAGCTCTTC.

There are a few counts of this clonotype. The rearrangement links TRBV30 to TRBJ1-1; 9 nucleotides match TRBD1. Losses at the gene ends were 3 bases for V and 1 base for J; bases not matched to a gene: 3. The length of the CDR3 is 14 residues. Per the germline V gene, CDR1 is GTSNPN and CDR2 is SVGIG (reference sequence). The CDR3 reads CAWSSGQGNTEAFF. The CDR3 DNA reads as TGTGCCTGGAGCTCGGGACAGGGGAACACTGAAGCTTTCTTT.

This clonotype was detected a few times. The V call is TRBV4-3, the J call TRBJ2-7; D gene ambiguous. Germline V gene lookup returns CDR1 LGHNA and CDR2 YSLEER. Trimming pared 0 bases from V and 7 bases from J, leaving 19 bases between. The CDR3 is 16 amino acids. The CDR3 DNA follows: TGCGCCAGCAGCCAAGATTACGGGTGGACCCCTCGAGAGCAGTACTTC. This gives the protein CASSQDYGWTPREQYF.

The CDR3 sequence is CASSPPTGPTTGELFF. The CDR3 region has the DNA TGCGCCAGCAGTCCCCCGACAGGTCCTACCACCGGGGAGCTGTTTTTT. The chain recombines TRBV5-1 with TRBJ2-2, with D possibly being TRBD1 (6 bases). Trimming took off 5 bases at V and 4 bases at J, with 18 bases between the two ends. Germline assignment: CDR1 SGHRS and CDR2 YFSETQ. The CDR3 extends over 16 amino acids.

This clonotype was picked up a small number of times. The chain links TRBV12-3 or TRBV12-4 to TRBJ2-4; tentatively, D is TRBD2 (5 bases). V lost 3 bases to trimming and J lost 3 bases, with 9 bases between them. The CDR3 consists of 14 residues. The CDR3: CASSFGVGKNIQYF. The CDR3 DNA reads as TGTGCCAGCAGTTTCGGGGTCGGCAAAAACATTCAGTACTTC.